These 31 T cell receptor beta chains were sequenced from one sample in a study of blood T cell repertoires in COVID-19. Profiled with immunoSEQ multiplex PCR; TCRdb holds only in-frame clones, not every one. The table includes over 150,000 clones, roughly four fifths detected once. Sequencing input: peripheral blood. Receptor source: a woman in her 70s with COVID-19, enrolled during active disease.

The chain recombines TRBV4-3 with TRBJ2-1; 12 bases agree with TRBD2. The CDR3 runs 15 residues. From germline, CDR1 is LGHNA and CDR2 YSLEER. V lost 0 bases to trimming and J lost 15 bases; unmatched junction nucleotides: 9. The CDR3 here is CASSQELAGGHRLFF. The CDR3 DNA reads TGCGCCAGCAGCCAAGAACTAGCGGGAGGTCATAGGCTGTTCTTC.

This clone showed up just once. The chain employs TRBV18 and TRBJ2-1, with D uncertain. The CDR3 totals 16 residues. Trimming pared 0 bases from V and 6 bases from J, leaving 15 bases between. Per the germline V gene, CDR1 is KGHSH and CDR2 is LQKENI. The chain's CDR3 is CASSPPVSPVGNEQFF. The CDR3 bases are TGTGCCAGCTCACCACCGGTTAGCCCCGTCGGCAATGAGCAGTTCTTC.

CDR3 DNA: TGTGCCAGCAGGTCCTTTACAGGGGGTACCGGGGAGCTGTTTTTT. Its protein is CASRSFTGGTGELFF. This sequence joins TRBV28 and TRBJ2-2; the match to TRBD1 covers 8 bases. The V gene end was trimmed by 6 bases and the J gene end by 5 bases; junction bases not matched to a gene: 8. Germline assignment: CDR1 MDHEN and CDR2 SYDVKM. This CDR3 is built from 15 residues. The variable domain in full, with the rest retrieved from reference TRBV28 and TRBJ2-2, is DVKVTQSSRYLVKRTGEKVFLECVQDMDHENMFWYRQDPGLGLRLIYFSYDVKMKEKGDIPEGYSVSREKKERFSLILESASTNQTSMYLCASRSFTGGTGELFFGEGSRLTVL.

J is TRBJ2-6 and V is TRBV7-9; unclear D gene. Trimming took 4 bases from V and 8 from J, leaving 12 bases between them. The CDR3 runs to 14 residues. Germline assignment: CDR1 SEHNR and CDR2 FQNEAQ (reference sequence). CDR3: CASSSESVTNVLTF. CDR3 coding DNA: TGTGCCAGCAGCTCTGAGAGCGTGACCAACGTCCTGACTTTC.

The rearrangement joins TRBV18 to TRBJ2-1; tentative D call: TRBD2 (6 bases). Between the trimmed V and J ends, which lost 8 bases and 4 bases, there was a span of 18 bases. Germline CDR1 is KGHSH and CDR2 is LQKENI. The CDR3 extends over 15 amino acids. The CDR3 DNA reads TGTGCCAGCCTTTCAACAGGAGGGACTTACAATGAGCAGTTCTTC. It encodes CASLSTGGTYNEQFF.

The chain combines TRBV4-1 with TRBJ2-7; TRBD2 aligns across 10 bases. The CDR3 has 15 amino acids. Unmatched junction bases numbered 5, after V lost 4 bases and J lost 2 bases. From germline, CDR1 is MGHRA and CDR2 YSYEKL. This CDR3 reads CASSLGTSVAYEQYF. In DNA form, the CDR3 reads TGCGCCAGCAGCCTCGGGACTAGCGTAGCCTACGAGCAGTACTTC.

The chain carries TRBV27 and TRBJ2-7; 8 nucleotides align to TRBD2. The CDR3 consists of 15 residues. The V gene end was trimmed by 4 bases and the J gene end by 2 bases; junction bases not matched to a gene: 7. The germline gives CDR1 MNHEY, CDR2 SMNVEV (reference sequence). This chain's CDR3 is CASSSGTRKTYEQYF. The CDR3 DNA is TGTGCCAGCAGTTCCGGGACTAGGAAAACCTACGAGCAGTACTTC.

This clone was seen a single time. For the CDR3, the DNA is TGCGCCAGCAGCCAAGGTAACCTAGCGGGAACTTACAATGAGCAGTTCTTC. Its translation: CASSQGNLAGTYNEQFF. The chain uses TRBV4-3 and TRBJ2-1, with 9 bases lining up with TRBD2. CDR1 and CDR2 (germline): LGHNA, YSLEER. The J segment lost 4 bases and the V segment lost 1 base, leaving 8 bases of the junction unmatched. The CDR3 has 17 residues.

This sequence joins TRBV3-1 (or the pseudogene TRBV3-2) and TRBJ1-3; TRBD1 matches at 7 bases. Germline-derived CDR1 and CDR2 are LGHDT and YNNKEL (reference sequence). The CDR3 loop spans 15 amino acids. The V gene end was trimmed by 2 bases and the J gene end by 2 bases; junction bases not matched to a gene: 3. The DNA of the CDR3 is TGTGCCAGCAGCCAAACGACAGGGACTGGAAACACCATATATTTT. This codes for CASSQTTGTGNTIYF.

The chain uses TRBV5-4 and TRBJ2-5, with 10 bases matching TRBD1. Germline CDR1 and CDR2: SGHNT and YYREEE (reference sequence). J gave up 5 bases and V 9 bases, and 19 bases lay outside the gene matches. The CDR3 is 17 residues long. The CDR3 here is CATKGTGAGSRGETQYF. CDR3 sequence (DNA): TGTGCCACCAAGGGGACAGGGGCCGGAAGCCGGGGGGAGACCCAGTACTTC.

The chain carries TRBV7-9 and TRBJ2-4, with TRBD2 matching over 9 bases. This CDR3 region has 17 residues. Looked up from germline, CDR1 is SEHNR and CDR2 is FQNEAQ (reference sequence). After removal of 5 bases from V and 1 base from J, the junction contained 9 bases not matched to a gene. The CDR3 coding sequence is TGTGCCAGCAGCAGCCAGCGGGAGGCCCTCGCCAAAAACATTCAGTACTTC. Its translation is CASSSQREALAKNIQYF.

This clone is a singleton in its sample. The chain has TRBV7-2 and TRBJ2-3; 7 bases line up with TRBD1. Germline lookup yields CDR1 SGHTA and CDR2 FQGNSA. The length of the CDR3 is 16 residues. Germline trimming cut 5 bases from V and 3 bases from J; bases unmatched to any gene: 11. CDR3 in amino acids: CASSPGTGAGTDTQYF. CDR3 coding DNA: TGTGCCAGCAGCCCCGGCACAGGGGCAGGAACAGATACGCAGTATTTT.

CDR3 region: CASSTLAGGHSEQYF. In nucleotides, the CDR3 is TGTGCCAGCAGCACACTAGCGGGAGGGCATAGCGAGCAGTACTTC. The genes are TRBV7-2 and TRBJ2-7; 13 bases are shared with TRBD2. The CDR3 has 15 amino acids. CDR1 and CDR2 from the germline V gene are SGHTA and FQGNSA. Trimming removed 5 bases from V and 6 bases from J; junction bases left unmatched: 7.

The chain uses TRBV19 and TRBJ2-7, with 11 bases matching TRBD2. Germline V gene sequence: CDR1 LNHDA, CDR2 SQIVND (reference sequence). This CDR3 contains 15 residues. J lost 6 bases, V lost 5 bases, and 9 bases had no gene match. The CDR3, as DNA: TGTGCCAGTAGTGCAACTAGCGGGAGACGAAGCGAGCAGTACTTC. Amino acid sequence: CASSATSGRRSEQYF.

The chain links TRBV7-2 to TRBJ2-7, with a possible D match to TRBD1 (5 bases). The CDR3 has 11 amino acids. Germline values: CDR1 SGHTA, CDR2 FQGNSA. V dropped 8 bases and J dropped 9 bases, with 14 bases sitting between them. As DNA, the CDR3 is TGTGCCAGCGGGCAAGGGGAAGTGCAGTACTTC. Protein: CASGQGEVQYF.

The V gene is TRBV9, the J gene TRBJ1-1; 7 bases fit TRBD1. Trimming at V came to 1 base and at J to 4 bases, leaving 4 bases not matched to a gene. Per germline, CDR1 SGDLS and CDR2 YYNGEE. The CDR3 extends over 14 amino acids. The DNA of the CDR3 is TGTGCCAGCAGCGTAACCGACAGGGCCACTGAAGCTTTCTTT. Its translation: CASSVTDRATEAFF.

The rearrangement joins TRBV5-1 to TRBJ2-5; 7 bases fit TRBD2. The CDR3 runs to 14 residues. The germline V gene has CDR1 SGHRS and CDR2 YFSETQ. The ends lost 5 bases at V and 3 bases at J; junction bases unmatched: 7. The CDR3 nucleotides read TGCGCCAGCAGTCCAAGCGGGGCAAAAGAGACCCAGTACTTC. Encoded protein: CASSPSGAKETQYF.

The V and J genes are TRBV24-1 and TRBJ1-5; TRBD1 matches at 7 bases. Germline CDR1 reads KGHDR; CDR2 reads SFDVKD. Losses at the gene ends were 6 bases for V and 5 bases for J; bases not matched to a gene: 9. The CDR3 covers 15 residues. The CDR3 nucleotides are TGTGCCACCAGTAGAGGGGGCGCAGGGGATCAGCCCCAGCATTTT. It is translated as CATSRGGAGDQPQHF.

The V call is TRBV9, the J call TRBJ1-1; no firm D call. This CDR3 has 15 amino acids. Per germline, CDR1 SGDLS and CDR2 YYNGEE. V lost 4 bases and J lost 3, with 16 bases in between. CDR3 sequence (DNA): TGTGCCAGCAGCCCTCGGAACAGCCCACACACTGAAGCTTTCTTT. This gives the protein CASSPRNSPHTEAFF.

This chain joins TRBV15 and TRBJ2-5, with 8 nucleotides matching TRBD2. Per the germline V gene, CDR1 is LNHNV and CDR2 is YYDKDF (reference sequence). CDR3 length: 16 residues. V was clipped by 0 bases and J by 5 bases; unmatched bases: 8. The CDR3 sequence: CATSRDPGTRRETQYF. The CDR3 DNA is TGTGCCACCAGCAGAGATCCAGGGACTAGGCGGGAGACCCAGTACTTC.

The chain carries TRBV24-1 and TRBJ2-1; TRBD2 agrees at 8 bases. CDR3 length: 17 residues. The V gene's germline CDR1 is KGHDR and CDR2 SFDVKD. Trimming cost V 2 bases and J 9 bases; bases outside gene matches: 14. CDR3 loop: CATSDSRGGQDRFEQFF. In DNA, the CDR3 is TGTGCCACCAGTGATTCTCGGGGGGGGCAGGATAGATTTGAGCAGTTCTTC.

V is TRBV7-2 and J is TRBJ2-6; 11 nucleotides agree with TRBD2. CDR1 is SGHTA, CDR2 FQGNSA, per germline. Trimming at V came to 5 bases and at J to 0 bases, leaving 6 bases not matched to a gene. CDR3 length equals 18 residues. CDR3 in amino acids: CASSLGLAGVSGANVLTF. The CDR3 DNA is TGTGCCAGCAGCCTTGGACTAGCGGGTGTCTCTGGGGCCAACGTCCTGACTTTC.

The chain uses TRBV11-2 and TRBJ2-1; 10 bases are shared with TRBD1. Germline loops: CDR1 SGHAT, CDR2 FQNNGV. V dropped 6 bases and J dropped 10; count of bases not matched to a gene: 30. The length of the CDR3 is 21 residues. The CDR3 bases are TGTGCCAGCAGTTCCGCCCCCGGGACAGGGGCGACTAGACGGATTTTAAGGGAGCAGTTCTTC. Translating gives CASSSAPGTGATRRILREQFF. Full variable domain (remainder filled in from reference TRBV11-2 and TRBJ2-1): EAGVAQSPRYKIIEKRQSVAFWCNPISGHATLYWYQQILGQGPKLLIQFQNNGVVDDSQLPKDRFSAERLKGVDSTLKIQPAKLEDSAVYLCASSSAPGTGATRRILREQFFGPGTRLTVL.

This CDR3 is CASSQDSGGKTQYF. The DNA of the CDR3 is TGTGCCAGCAGCCAAGACTCGGGCGGGAAGACCCAGTACTTC. The rearrangement joins TRBV3-1 (or the pseudogene TRBV3-2) to TRBJ2-5, with D perhaps matching TRBD2 (6 bases). CDR1 is LGHDT and CDR2 is YNNKEL in the germline V gene (reference sequence). The V end lost 0 bases, the J end lost 6 bases, and 11 bases lay between the germline ends. This CDR3 spans 14 amino acids.

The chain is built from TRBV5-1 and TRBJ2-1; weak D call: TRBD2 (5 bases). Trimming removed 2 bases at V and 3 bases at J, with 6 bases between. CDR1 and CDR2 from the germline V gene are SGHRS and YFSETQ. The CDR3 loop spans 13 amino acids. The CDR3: CASSFDYYNEQFF. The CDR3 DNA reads TGCGCCAGCAGCTTTGACTACTACAATGAGCAGTTCTTC. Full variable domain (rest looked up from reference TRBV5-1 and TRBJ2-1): KAGVTQTPRYLIKTRGQQVTLSCSPISGHRSVSWYQQTPGQGLQFLFEYFSETQRNKGNFPGRFSGRQFSNSRSEMNVSTLELGDSALYLCASSFDYYNEQFFGPGTRLTVL.

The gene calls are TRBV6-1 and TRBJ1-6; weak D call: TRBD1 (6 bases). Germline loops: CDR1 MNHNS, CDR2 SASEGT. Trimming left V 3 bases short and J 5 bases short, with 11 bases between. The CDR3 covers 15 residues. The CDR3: CASSDRQAHNSPLHF. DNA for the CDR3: TGTGCCAGCAGTGATAGACAGGCACATAATTCACCCCTCCACTTT.

In DNA form, the CDR3 reads TGTGCCAGCATCGGAGGGGTCCGAAATCAGCCCCAGCATTTT. Translated: CASIGGVRNQPQHF. The chain has TRBV6-5 and TRBJ1-5, with a possible D match to TRBD1 (5 bases). Germline V gives CDR1 MNHEY, CDR2 SVGAGI. This CDR3 spans 14 amino acids. Trimming pared 7 bases from V and 4 bases from J, leaving 14 bases between.

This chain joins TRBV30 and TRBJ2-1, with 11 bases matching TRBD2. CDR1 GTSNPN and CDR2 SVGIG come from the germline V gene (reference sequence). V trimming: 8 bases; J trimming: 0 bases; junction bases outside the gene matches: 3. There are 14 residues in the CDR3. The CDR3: CAGSGRVSYNEQFF. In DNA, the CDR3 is TGTGCCGGTAGCGGGAGGGTCTCCTACAATGAGCAGTTCTTC.

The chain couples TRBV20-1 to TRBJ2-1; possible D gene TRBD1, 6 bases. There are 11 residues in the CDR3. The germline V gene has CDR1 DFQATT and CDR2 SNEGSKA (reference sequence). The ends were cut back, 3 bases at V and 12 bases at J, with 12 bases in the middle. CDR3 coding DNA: TGCAGTGCTAGGCTTGACAGGAGGCAGTTCTTC. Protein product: CSARLDRRQFF.

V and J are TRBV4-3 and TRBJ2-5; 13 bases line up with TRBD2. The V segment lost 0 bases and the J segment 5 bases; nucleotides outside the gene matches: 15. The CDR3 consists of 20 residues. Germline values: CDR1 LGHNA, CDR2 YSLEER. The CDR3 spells CASSQDSPSLAGGKYETQYF. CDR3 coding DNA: TGCGCCAGCAGCCAAGATAGTCCGTCACTAGCGGGAGGGAAGTATGAGACCCAGTACTTC.

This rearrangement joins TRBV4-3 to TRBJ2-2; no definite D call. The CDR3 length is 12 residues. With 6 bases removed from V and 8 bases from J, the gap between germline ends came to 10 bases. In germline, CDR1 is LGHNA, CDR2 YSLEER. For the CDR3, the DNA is TGCGCCAGCAGTGACTCGTGGGGGGAGCTGTTTTTT. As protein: CASSDSWGELFF.